This T cell receptor (beta chain) was retrieved from a study of neoadjuvant anti-PD-1 for oral cavity cancer. Study information: Before surgery, most patients got three to four biweekly 3 mg/kg nivolumab doses. Non-progressing patients received a fourth nivolumab dose near day 43, then surgery on days 50-56.

The germline CDR1 and CDR2 sequences are SGHNT and YYREEE (reference sequence). Unmatched junction bases numbered 6, after V lost 2 bases and J lost 2 bases. CDR3 size: 15 residues. Patients had newly diagnosed, untreated stage II-IVA oral cavity squamous cell carcinoma. Sequencing was performed with immunoSEQ multiplex PCR; in TCRdb, only in-frame clones are kept and a portion is missing. The sample holds approximately 12,000 clones, about 60% seen once. This sequence joins TRBV5-4 and TRBJ2-5; 7 bases align to TRBD2. The sequencing here drew on tumor tissue, taken before nivolumab (anti-PD-1) treatment. The TCR comes from a person between 40 and 79 years old with oral cavity squamous cell carcinoma. The donor label of this sample is uncertain. CDR3 DNA: TGTGCCAGCAGCTTCCTGCAGCGGGGACAAGAGACCCAGTACTTC. Translated: CASSFLQRGQETQYF.